The 30 T cell receptor beta chains given below trace back to one sample, sequenced in a study of T cell repertoires in cytomegalovirus infection. For these receptors, no antigen is known. Each CDR3 protein is one row after TCRdb ran MiXCR on the reads. This table holds 680,000 or so distinct CDR3 sequences, about 30% found once. The sample consisted of cultured PBMCs, taken from culture after CMV antigen stimulation. Receptor source: a human donor in good health (CMV status not recorded). Some clones in this sample may be carry-over from other donors' samples.

There are a few counts of this clonotype. J is TRBJ1-2 and V is TRBV27, with a tentative D call TRBD1 (5 bases). This CDR3 has 15 amino acids. The germline V and J ends were trimmed by 3 bases and 8 bases, with 19 bases remaining between them. Germline V gene data show CDR1 as MNHEY and CDR2 as SMNVEV (reference sequence). The CDR3 nucleotides are TGTGCCAGCAGTTTGGCTGGAGACAGACCGGGAGGCTACACCTTC. Amino acids: CASSLAGDRPGGYTF.

This clonotype was seen more than once but under ten times. This chain connects TRBV7-9 to TRBJ1-6, with TRBD1 matching over 7 bases. V was clipped by 4 bases and J by 7 bases; unmatched bases: 16. This CDR3 comprises 18 residues. CDR1 is SEHNR and CDR2 is FQNEAQ in the germline V gene (reference sequence). In DNA, the CDR3 is TGTGCCAGCAGCTACTCACAGGGGATAAGGCTGTTGAATTCACCCCTCCACTTT. The encoded protein is CASSYSQGIRLLNSPLHF. Based on the CDR3 plus reference TRBV7-9 and TRBJ1-6, the full variable domain is DTGVSQNPRHKITKRGQNVTFRCDPISEHNRLYWYRQTLGQGPEFLTYFQNEAQLEKSRLLSDRFSAERPKGSFSTLEIQRTEQGDSAMYLCASSYSQGIRLLNSPLHFGNGTRLTVT.

This rearrangement joins TRBV6-2 or TRBV6-3 to TRBJ2-3; D uncertain. Germline-derived CDR1 and CDR2 are MNHEY and SVGEGT. This CDR3 is built from 14 residues. V was cut by 3 bases and J by 4 bases, with 11 bases left in between. CDR3 DNA sequence: TGTGCCAGCAGTTATATTAGCCGGGCAGATACGCAGTATTTT. Amino acids: CASSYISRADTQYF.

The chain combines TRBV7-2 with TRBJ2-7; D unclear. Trimming removed 3 bases at V and 6 bases at J, with 15 bases between. From germline, CDR1 is SGHTA and CDR2 FQGNSA. The CDR3 spans 14 residues. The CDR3 DNA follows: TGTGCCAGCAGCTTGGACGTAGCCCTGCTCGAGCAGTACTTC. Residues: CASSLDVALLEQYF.

A note on this clonotype: A junction end diverges from the germline sequence, so it may reflect a read error. V is TRBV7-2 and J is TRBJ2-3, with D unclear. Germline V CDR1 and CDR2: SGHTA, FQGNSA. The CDR3 spans 13 residues. CDR3 loop: CASSLDLSDMQYF. In nucleotides, the CDR3 is TGTGCCAGCAGCTTAGACCTCTCAGATATGCAGTATTTT.

The rearrangement joins TRBV28 to TRBJ1-3; D remains ambiguous. V lost 1 base and J lost 4, with 11 bases in between. Germline values: CDR1 MDHEN, CDR2 SYDVKM. CDR3 size: 15 residues. CDR3 protein: CASSLSGTWGNTIYF. In DNA, the CDR3 is TGTGCCAGCAGTTTATCCGGAACTTGGGGAAACACCATATATTTT.

V usage is TRBV20-1 and J usage is TRBJ1-1; D ambiguous. The germline V and J ends were trimmed by 5 bases and 8 bases, with 15 bases remaining between them. The CDR3 has 12 amino acids. CDR1 DFQATT and CDR2 SNEGSKA come from the germline V gene (reference sequence). This CDR3 is CSASKDWSEAFF. As DNA, the CDR3 is TGCAGTGCTTCCAAAGACTGGTCCGAAGCTTTCTTT.

The chain uses TRBV10-3 and TRBJ2-2; 9 bases align to TRBD2. This CDR3 spans 14 amino acids. J lost 0 bases, V lost 8 bases, and 1 base had no gene match. The germline gives CDR1 ENHRY, CDR2 SYGVKD. The CDR3 region is CAIRGGANTGELFF. The CDR3 DNA reads as TGTGCCATCCGCGGGGGGGCGAACACCGGGGAGCTGTTTTTT.

This clonotype was observed a few times. The chain is built from TRBV6-2 or TRBV6-3 and TRBJ2-3, with a weak D call TRBD2 (5 bases). The V end lost 4 bases, the J end lost 0 bases, and 11 bases lay between the germline ends. Looked up from germline, CDR1 is MNHEY and CDR2 is SVGEGT. CDR3 length equals 15 residues. The CDR3 reads CASSSRAESTDTQYF. DNA of the CDR3: TGTGCCAGCAGTTCCCGAGCGGAAAGCACAGATACGCAGTATTTT.

This clonotype has at least ten counts. The chain joins TRBV7-2 to TRBJ1-5; no firm D call. Trimming took off 5 bases at V and 3 bases at J, with 5 bases between the two ends. This CDR3 has 12 amino acids. Germline CDR1 SGHTA, CDR2 FQGNSA. The CDR3 region has the DNA TGTGCCAGCAGCCACCCCAATCAGCCCCAGCATTTT. It specifies CASSHPNQPQHF.

The genes are TRBV7-9 and TRBJ2-2; weak D call: TRBD2 (6 bases). Germline-derived CDR1 and CDR2 are SEHNR and FQNEAQ (reference sequence). The CDR3 runs 15 residues. V was cut by 5 bases and J by 4 bases, with 14 bases left in between. The CDR3 DNA reads TGTGCCAGCAGCCCCGTTGCGGGGAGCACCGGGGAGCTGTTTTTT. Translating gives CASSPVAGSTGELFF.

This chain connects TRBV20-1 to TRBJ2-5; TRBD2 aligns across 7 bases. There are 13 residues in the CDR3. With V trimmed by 6 bases and J by 2 bases, 6 bases remained unmatched. The V gene's germline CDR1 is DFQATT and CDR2 SNEGSKA (reference sequence). The chain's CDR3 is CSATGLRQETQYF. CDR3 bases: TGCAGTGCCACGGGACTACGGCAAGAGACCCAGTACTTC.

For the CDR3, the DNA is TGTGCCAGCAGCCCCGGGGCACAAGATACGCAGTATTTT. Its translation: CASSPGAQDTQYF. The rearrangement joins TRBV6-6 to TRBJ2-3; either TRBD1 or TRBD2 may supply D (5 bases each). Trimming took off 6 bases at V and 5 bases at J, with 12 bases between the two ends. CDR3 length equals 13 residues. The germline CDR1 and CDR2 sequences are MNHNY and SVGAGI (reference sequence).

V is TRBV12-3 or TRBV12-4 and J is TRBJ2-7, with D unresolved. Trimming took 4 bases from V and 1 from J, leaving 8 bases between them. The CDR3 covers 13 residues. CDR3 amino acids: CASSSMLSYEQYF. The CDR3 region has the DNA TGTGCCAGCAGTTCCATGTTGTCCTACGAGCAGTACTTC.

This clonotype was seen a few times. This rearrangement joins TRBV6-2 or TRBV6-3 to TRBJ2-1; D uncertain. The CDR3 length is 12 residues. The germline CDR1 and CDR2 sequences are MNHEY and SVGEGT. V lost 4 bases to trimming and J lost 7 bases, with 8 bases between them. CDR3 amino acids: CASSSRMNEQFF. The CDR3 region has the DNA TGTGCCAGCAGTTCTAGAATGAATGAGCAGTTCTTC.

V and J are TRBV20-1 and TRBJ1-3; 10 positions match TRBD1. The CDR3 has 13 amino acids. J was trimmed by 3 bases and V by 6 bases; bases with no gene match: 2. The germline CDR1 and CDR2 sequences are DFQATT and SNEGSKA (reference sequence). The CDR3 bases are TGCAGTGCGACAGGGGGCCTTGGAAACACCATATATTTT. It specifies CSATGGLGNTIYF.

This clonotype was counted a few times. This chain joins TRBV4-3 and TRBJ2-1, with D perhaps matching TRBD2 (5 bases). CDR3 length equals 16 residues. V was cut by 0 bases and J by 0 bases, with 9 bases left in between. Germline CDR1 and CDR2: LGHNA and YSLEER. CDR3 in amino acids: CASSQDQAVSYNEQFF. The CDR3 DNA reads TGCGCCAGCAGCCAAGATCAAGCGGTCTCCTACAATGAGCAGTTCTTC.

This clonotype was detected a few times. This sequence joins TRBV7-6 and TRBJ2-1; 11 bases line up with TRBD1. There are 17 residues in the CDR3. The germline V gene encodes CDR1 SGHVS and CDR2 FNYEAQ. The V segment lost 1 base and the J segment 4 bases; nucleotides outside the gene matches: 6. Written as DNA, the CDR3 is TGTGCCAGCAGCTTAGGGACAGGGGGCAGGAATTACAATGAGCAGTTCTTC. It specifies CASSLGTGGRNYNEQFF.

The table lists this clonotype with many counts. The chain links TRBV7-2 to TRBJ1-2; TRBD1 matches 7 bases. The CDR3 is made up of 16 amino acids. V lost 3 bases and J lost 0; bases outside the gene matches: 7. CDR1 is SGHTA and CDR2 is FQGNSA in the germline V gene. The CDR3 nucleotides read TGTGCCAGCAGCTTTACAGGGGTTTTAGCTAACTATGGCTACACCTTC. This encodes CASSFTGVLANYGYTF.

CDR3 sequence reads: CASRKPGPQNLRTDTQYF. CDR3 in DNA: TGTGCCAGCAGGAAACCGGGACCCCAAAACCTTCGCACAGATACGCAGTATTTT. The V gene is TRBV6-6, the J gene TRBJ2-3; D may match TRBD1 or TRBD2 (5 bases each). The CDR3 is 18 amino acids. Germline CDR1 and CDR2: MNHNY and SVGAGI (reference sequence). Trimming stripped 6 bases from V and 1 base from J, with 23 bases between.

The CDR3 reads CASSPPSDSYEQYF. The CDR3 coding sequence is TGTGCCAGCTCACCACCGTCAGATTCCTACGAGCAGTACTTC. The genes are TRBV18 and TRBJ2-7; D call uncertain. Trimming left V 0 bases short and J 1 base short, with 7 bases between. The CDR3 runs to 14 residues. The V gene's germline CDR1 is KGHSH and CDR2 LQKENI.

This clonotype was counted many times. V usage is TRBV7-2 and J usage is TRBJ1-5; no clear D gene. The CDR3 contains 14 residues. Trimming stripped 2 bases from V and 3 bases from J, with 8 bases between. CDR1 is SGHTA, CDR2 FQGNSA, per germline. CDR3 coding DNA: TGTGCCAGCAGCTTACCGGCCCCCAATCAGCCCCAGCATTTT. Translation gives CASSLPAPNQPQHF.

The chain has TRBV18 and TRBJ2-7, with TRBD1 matching over 7 bases. CDR3 length: 15 amino acids. The germline V gene encodes CDR1 KGHSH and CDR2 LQKENI. V gave up 6 bases and J gave up 3 bases; unmatched junction bases: 11. In nucleotides, the CDR3 is TGTGCCAGCTCCTTCGACCAGACAGGGCGCTACGAGCAGTACTTC. Amino acid sequence: CASSFDQTGRYEQYF.

The table lists this clonotype with a few counts. The rearrangement uses TRBV20-1 and TRBJ2-3; no reliable D call. Germline CDR1 is DFQATT and CDR2 is SNEGSKA (reference sequence). There are 16 residues in the CDR3. V lost 1 base and J lost 0, with 14 bases in between. The CDR3 reads CSARGPYDGSTDTQYF. The DNA of the CDR3 is TGCAGTGCTAGAGGCCCCTACGACGGGAGCACAGATACGCAGTATTTT.

The chain uses TRBV4-1 and TRBJ2-7, with D tentatively TRBD2 (5 bases). Trimming shortened V by 4 bases and J by 6 bases, and 13 bases separated the two germline ends. Germline V gene data show CDR1 as MGHRA and CDR2 as YSYEKL. The CDR3 runs to 13 residues. The CDR3 here is CASSPEGPVEQYF. The CDR3 nucleotides read TGCGCCAGCAGCCCAGAGGGTCCCGTCGAGCAGTACTTC.

The chain carries TRBV27 and TRBJ1-6; TRBD1 is a possible D gene (5 bases). The V gene's germline CDR1 is MNHEY and CDR2 SMNVEV (reference sequence). The CDR3 has 14 residues. The V end lost 4 bases, the J end lost 10 bases, and 14 bases lay between the germline ends. The CDR3 protein is CASSWDRGGSPLHF. CDR3 in DNA: TGTGCCAGCAGTTGGGATAGGGGTGGGTCACCCCTCCACTTT.

The chain uses TRBV24-1 and TRBJ2-2; 7 bases align to TRBD1. The CDR3 length is 14 residues. V was clipped by 6 bases and J by 7 bases; unmatched bases: 7. Germline CDR1 is KGHDR and CDR2 is SFDVKD. Here the CDR3 reads CATSSGGEGGELFF. The CDR3 nucleotides read TGTGCCACCAGTTCAGGGGGAGAGGGCGGGGAGCTGTTTTTT.

The rearrangement uses TRBV6-4 and TRBJ1-6, with D tentatively TRBD1 (6 bases). V was clipped by 6 bases and J by 10 bases, with 13 bases between them. Germline V gene lookup returns CDR1 MRHNA and CDR2 SNTAGT. The CDR3 contains 13 residues. The CDR3 DNA is TGTGCCAGCAGGCGTGAAAGGGGGTCACCCCTCCACTTT. Its protein product is CASRRERGSPLHF.

The chain uses TRBV19 and TRBJ2-1; the match to TRBD1 covers 7 bases. The V and J ends lost 4 bases and 4 bases, in that order; junction bases with no gene match: 7. Looked up from germline, CDR1 is LNHDA and CDR2 is SQIVND (reference sequence). The CDR3 is 15 amino acids. CDR3 protein: CASSTLDRFYNEQFF. The CDR3 nucleotides are TGTGCCAGTAGTACCCTGGACAGGTTTTACAATGAGCAGTTCTTC.

At least ten counts were recorded for this clonotype. The chain carries TRBV7-2 and TRBJ2-5; TRBD2 matches 13 bases. CDR3 length: 16 amino acids. Germline-derived CDR1 and CDR2 are SGHTA and FQGNSA. V dropped 3 bases and J dropped 4; count of bases not matched to a gene: 5. The CDR3 reads CASSFKGLAGPETQYF. The CDR3 nucleotides are TGTGCCAGCAGCTTTAAGGGACTAGCGGGACCAGAGACCCAGTACTTC.